The clone carrying this T cell receptor beta chain showed up many times. In germline, CDR1 is LNHDA, CDR2 SQIVND (reference sequence). This CDR3 is 14 amino acids long. V was clipped by 3 bases and J by 6 bases, with 12 bases between them. Every patient underwent thyroid surgery untreated. Authors' analysis steps: The authors used CDR3 differences across clinicopathological groups to build a distant-metastasis classifier for papillary thyroid cancer. Using MiXCR, TCRdb reanalyzed the PCR reads. The V and J calls shown here were made by TCRdb, not taken from the authors' results. Of 20,000 to 30,000 clones detected, 20% to 30% appear once; the ten largest clones hold about 12%. This entry is derived from a study of metastatic and nonmetastatic thyroid tumors.

The sequence was collected from a male donor with papillary thyroid cancer or a benign thyroid nodule (not recorded which). Some clones in this sample may be carry-over from other donors' samples. Sequencing was performed on tumor tissue. V usage is TRBV19 and J usage is TRBJ2-1; D might be TRBD2 (5 bases). The CDR3 sequence: CASSMGGLSNEQFF. In DNA form, the CDR3 reads TGTGCCAGTAGTATGGGCGGGTTGTCCAATGAGCAGTTCTTC.